What follows is one T cell receptor beta chain and its context. This sample is part of a study of blood T cells in healthy people across ages. This CDR3 comprises 13 residues. CDR1 and CDR2 from the germline V gene are MDHEN and SYDVKM. Through a sample-barcoded 5' primer and a J-beta primer mix, a second PCR was run for roughly 6 to 11 cycles. TCRdb re-derived calls from the 5' RACE reads in MiXCR, one entry per CDR3 protein. The sample lists roughly 1 million distinct CDR3 sequences, around 25% seen once, with around 0.75% in the top ten. The data also belong to a second study, concerning T cells of mothers and their children. That source notes: Samples came from a few healthy Caucasian mothers and their six children. Second-PCR primer M1S introduced sample barcodes and 2-4 random nucleotides. Each child contributed about 3 million TCR beta CDR3 reads, while each mother contributed over 8 million. It was observed that no persistent microchimeric T cell clones could be detected.

This sequence originates from a girl aged 2-9 years in good health. The sample was blood. The chain employs TRBV28 and TRBJ2-5; no clear D gene. Matching the DNA end better, TRBJ2-7 makes the J call doubtful. The DNA for the CDR3 is TGTGCCAGCAGTTATTCACCCCCCTACGAGCAGTACTTC. Encoded protein: CASSYSPPYEQYF.